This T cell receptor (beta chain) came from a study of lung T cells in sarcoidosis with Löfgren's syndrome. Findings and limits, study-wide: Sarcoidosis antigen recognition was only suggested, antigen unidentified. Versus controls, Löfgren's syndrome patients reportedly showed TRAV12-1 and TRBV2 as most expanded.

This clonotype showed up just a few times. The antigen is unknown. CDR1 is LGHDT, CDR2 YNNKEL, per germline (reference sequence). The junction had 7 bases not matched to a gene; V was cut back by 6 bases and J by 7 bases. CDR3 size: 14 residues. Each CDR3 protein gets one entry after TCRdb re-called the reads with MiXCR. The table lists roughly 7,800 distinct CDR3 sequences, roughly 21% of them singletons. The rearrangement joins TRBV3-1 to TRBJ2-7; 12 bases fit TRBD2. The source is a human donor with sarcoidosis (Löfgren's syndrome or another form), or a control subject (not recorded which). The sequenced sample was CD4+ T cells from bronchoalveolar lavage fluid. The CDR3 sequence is CASSKTSGGWEQYF. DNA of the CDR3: TGTGCCAGCAGTAAGACTAGCGGGGGCTGGGAGCAGTACTTC.